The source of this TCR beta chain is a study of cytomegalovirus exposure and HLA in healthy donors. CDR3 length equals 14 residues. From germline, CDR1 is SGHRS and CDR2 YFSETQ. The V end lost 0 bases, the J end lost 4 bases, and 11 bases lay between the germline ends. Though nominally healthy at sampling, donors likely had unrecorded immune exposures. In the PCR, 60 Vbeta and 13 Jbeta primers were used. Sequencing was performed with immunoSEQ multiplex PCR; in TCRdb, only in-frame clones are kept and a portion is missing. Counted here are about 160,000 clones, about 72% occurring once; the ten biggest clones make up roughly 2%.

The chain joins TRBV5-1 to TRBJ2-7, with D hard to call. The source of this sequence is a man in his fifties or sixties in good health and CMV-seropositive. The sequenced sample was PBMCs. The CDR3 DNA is TGCGCCAGCAGCTTGGGAAGCTTGAAATACGAGCAGTACTTC. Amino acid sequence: CASSLGSLKYEQYF.